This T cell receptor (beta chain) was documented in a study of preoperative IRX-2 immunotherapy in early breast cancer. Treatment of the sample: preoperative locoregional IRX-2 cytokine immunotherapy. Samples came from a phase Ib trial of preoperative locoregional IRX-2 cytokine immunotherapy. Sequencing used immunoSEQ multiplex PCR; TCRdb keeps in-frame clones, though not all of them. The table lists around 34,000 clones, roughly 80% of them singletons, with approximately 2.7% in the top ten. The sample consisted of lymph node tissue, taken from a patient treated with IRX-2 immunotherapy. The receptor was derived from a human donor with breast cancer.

Here the CDR3 DNA reads TGCGCCAGCAGCAAGGAAGAACAGGGATCCGGGGCCAACGTCCTGACTTTC. It codes for CASSKEEQGSGANVLTF. V is TRBV5-1 and J is TRBJ2-6; possible D gene TRBD1, 6 bases. Germline CDR1 SGHRS, CDR2 YFSETQ. With 4 bases removed from V and 4 bases from J, the gap between germline ends came to 18 bases. There are 17 residues in the CDR3.